The rows below give T cell receptor beta chains drawn from one sample of a study of T-cell reconstitution after alpha-beta-depleted transplantation in children. TCRdb re-analysed the PCR reads in MiXCR, keeping a single row per CDR3 protein. The profile covers about 420,000 distinct CDR3 sequences, with around 15% appearing a single time and 29% taken by the ten largest. The material sequenced was PBMCs, mostly from graft donor cells, taken 360 days after TCRalphabeta/CD19-depleted stem cell transplant. The receptors shown here come from a boy less than two years old who had a stem cell transplant for Wiskott-Aldrich syndrome, so the T cells may come from the graft donor. CDR3s include the opening cysteine and the closing phenylalanine or tryptophan. Fields, in order: D gene, clone size, J gene, V gene, CDR3 DNA, CDR3 protein. The D gene is left open where the match is weak. Not all rows give a size; the values are once, few, many and, for expanded clones, a class.

TRBD2 | few | TRBJ2-1 | TRBV19 | TGTGCCAGTAGTCGACTAGCGGGGGGGGGCTCCTACAATGAGCAGTTCTTC | CASSRLAGGGSYNEQFF
NA | few | TRBJ1-6 | TRBV5-1 | TGCGCCAGCAGCTTGGGGCTGGATTCACCCCTCCACTTT | CASSLGLDSPLHF
NA | NA | TRBJ2-7 | TRBV5-6 | TGTGCCAGCAGCTTTTATGGGAACGAGCAGTACTTC | CASSFYGNEQYF
NA | many | TRBJ2-7 | TRBV29-1 | TGCAGCGGCCTAGGGGTAACCTACGAGCAGTACTTC | CSGLGVTYEQYF
NA | many | TRBJ2-3 | TRBV10-3 | TGTGCCATCACCGAGAAGGGTCTTCCAGATACGCAGTATTTT | CAITEKGLPDTQYF
NA | NA | TRBJ2-7 | TRBV5-1 | TGCGCCAGCAGCCAATGGGGGCGGGACAGTTACTACGAGCAGTACTTC | CASSQWGRDSYYEQYF
TRBD1 | NA | TRBJ2-7 | TRBV5-1 | TGCGCCAGCAGCGCGGACAGGAGCTCCTACGAGCAGTACTTC | CASSADRSSYEQYF
NA | NA | TRBJ2-5 | TRBV12-3/TRBV12-4 | TGTGCCAGCAGCCTTGACCCTCAAACCGGGGGGACCCAGTACTTC | CASSLDPQTGGTQYF
NA | many | TRBJ1-5 | TRBV12-3/TRBV12-4 | TGTGCCAGCAGTGAACGGGGGCAGCCCCAGCATTTT | CASSERGQPQHF
TRBD2 | NA | TRBJ2-1 | TRBV9 | TGTGCCAGCAGCGTAGGGGTATTGGCGGGAGGCGGGGGTGAGCAGTTCTTC | CASSVGVLAGGGGEQFF
NA | few | TRBJ2-3 | TRBV5-1 | TGCGCCAGCAGTACTACAGGAGGTACGCAGTATTTT | CASSTTGGTQYF
NA | few | TRBJ2-4 | TRBV15 | TGTGCCACCAGCAGAGATACAGTAGCCAAAAACATTCAGTACTTC | CATSRDTVAKNIQYF
NA | few | TRBJ2-7 | TRBV4-3 | TGCGCCAGCAGCCAAGACAGGGCAACCTACGAGCAGTACTTC | CASSQDRATYEQYF
TRBD1 | few | TRBJ1-2 | TRBV4-2 | TGTGCCAGCAGCCAACCTGACAGGGGCAGTGGCTACACCTTC | CASSQPDRGSGYTF
NA | NA | TRBJ2-7 | TRBV5-1 | TGCGCCAGCAGCATAGATGGGGGGCCCTACGAGCAGTACTTC | CASSIDGGPYEQYF
NA | NA | TRBJ1-5 | TRBV12-3/TRBV12-4 | TGTGCCAGCAGTATGACAGGTACCCAGCCCCAGCATTTT | CASSMTGTQPQHF
TRBD1 | NA | TRBJ1-5 | TRBV6-1 | TGTGCCAGCAGTCGGGACAGGAAAAATCAGCCCCAGCATTTT | CASSRDRKNQPQHF
TRBD2 | NA | TRBJ2-2 | TRBV5-1 | TGCGCCAGCAGCACCCAACGGACTAGCGGGAGATCCGGGGAGCTGTTTTTT | CASSTQRTSGRSGELFF
TRBD1 | NA | TRBJ2-7 | TRBV5-1 | TGCGCCAGCAGCCCCCCCGGGACAGTCTCCTACGAGCAGTACTTC | CASSPPGTVSYEQYF
TRBD1 | NA | TRBJ2-1 | TRBV20-1 | TGCAGTGCTAGAGCCGACAGGGGGGGCAATGAGCAGTTCTTC | CSARADRGGNEQFF
TRBD1 | many | TRBJ2-3 | TRBV20-1 | TGCAGTGCTAGAAGACAGGGGAAGACAGATACGCAGTATTTT | CSARRQGKTDTQYF
NA | NA | TRBJ2-7 | TRBV5-1 | TGCGCCAGCAGCAGCCTGGAGGCAGGGCGCGAGCAGTACTTC | CASSSLEAGREQYF
TRBD2 | NA | TRBJ2-1 | TRBV4-2 | TGTGCCAGCAGCCAAGGGGCGGGGGGGACGTACAATGAGCAGTTCTTC | CASSQGAGGTYNEQFF
NA | NA | TRBJ1-1 | TRBV5-1 | TGCGCCAGCAGGGAGCGTAGAGTCCGGGGAGGGAACACTGAAGCTTTCTTT | CASRERRVRGGNTEAFF
NA | NA | TRBJ2-7 | TRBV7-2 | TGTGCCAGCAGCTTCTCCTACTTCTACGAGCAGTACTTC | CASSFSYFYEQYF
NA | few | TRBJ2-5 | TRBV4-3 | TGCGCCAGCAGCCAAGAGCTAGCCCGATCTCAAGAGACCCAGTACTTC | CASSQELARSQETQYF
TRBD1 | NA | TRBJ2-7 | TRBV7-8 | TGTGCCAGCAGCCGGGACAGGGGAGCAAAGTACTTC | CASSRDRGAKYF
NA | few | TRBJ1-1 | TRBV12-3/TRBV12-4 | TGTGCCAGCAGGGGGGTAACTGAAGCTTTCTTT | CASRGVTEAFF
NA | NA | TRBJ2-7 | TRBV28 | TGTGCCAGCAGTCCCGGTGGTCTCCGGGGCGAGCAGTACTTC | CASSPGGLRGEQYF
TRBD2 | many | TRBJ2-1 | TRBV5-1 | TGCGCCAGCAGCTTAGGACTAGCGGCCTACAATGAGCAGTTCTTC | CASSLGLAAYNEQFF
NA | NA | TRBJ2-2 | TRBV5-6 | TGTGCCAGCAGCTTCCCAGATCTCACCGGGGAGCTGTTTTTT | CASSFPDLTGELFF
NA | NA | TRBJ2-3 | TRBV5-1 | TGCGCCAGCAGCTTGGAAGGGAGGACAGATACGCAGTATTTT | CASSLEGRTDTQYF
TRBD2 | few | TRBJ2-1 | TRBV9 | TGTGCCAGCAGCGTAAGCCAGCGGGAGGGATCCAATGAGCAGTTCTTC | CASSVSQREGSNEQFF
NA | few | TRBJ1-5 | TRBV3-1 | TGTGCCAGCAGCAGCTCCACAGTCAACAATCAGCCCCAGCATTTT | CASSSSTVNNQPQHF
TRBD2 | few | TRBJ2-3 | TRBV6-2/TRBV6-3 | TGTGCCAGCAGTCCGGGGACTAGCCTAAATCGACGACCATCAATCACAGATACGCAGTATTTT | CASSPGTSLNRRPSITDTQYF
NA | few | TRBJ1-6 | TRBV10-3 | TGTGCCATCAGGAAGGATCTGAGTAATTCACCCCTCCACTTT | CAIRKDLSNSPLHF
NA | few | TRBJ2-1 | TRBV10-3 | TGTGCCATCAGTGAGTCGCCAGGCAATGAGCAGTTCTTC | CAISESPGNEQFF
TRBD2 | few | TRBJ2-3 | TRBV11-2 | TGTGCCAGCAGCTCTCCGGGACTAGCGGGCCAACCCACAGATACGCAGTATTTT | CASSSPGLAGQPTDTQYF
TRBD2 | few | TRBJ2-2 | TRBV7-8 | TGTGCCAGCAGCTTAGGGCGGACTAGCCGACGGTCTGAGCTGTTTTTT | CASSLGRTSRRSELFF
NA | few | TRBJ2-1 | TRBV19 | TGTGCCAGTAGTTACACAGGACCTTCAAGGGGGGCATACAATGAGCAGTTCTTC | CASSYTGPSRGAYNEQFF
TRBD1 | NA | TRBJ2-5 | TRBV6-2/TRBV6-3 | TGTGCCAGCAGCCGGGACAGGGGAAAGGGGACGGAGACCCAGTACTTC | CASSRDRGKGTETQYF
TRBD2 | NA | TRBJ2-1 | TRBV11-2 | TGTGCCAGCAGCCCCCGGTTGGCAACTAGCGGGGGGACCTACAATGAGCAGTTCTTC | CASSPRLATSGGTYNEQFF
NA | NA | TRBJ2-3 | TRBV6-5 | TGTGCCAGCAGTTCAGGAATTAGCACAGATACGCAGTATTTT | CASSSGISTDTQYF
TRBD2 | NA | TRBJ2-3 | TRBV7-9 | TGTGCCAGCAGCTTTAAGCGGGGGCGGTCGGATACGCAGTATTTT | CASSFKRGRSDTQYF
NA | NA | TRBJ2-3 | TRBV11-2 | TGTGCCAGCAGCTTTTCTAGCAACACAGATACGCAGTATTTT | CASSFSSNTDTQYF
NA | few | TRBJ2-3 | TRBV7-8 | TGTGCCAGCAGCGGATTATTGGGTGGTGAAGATACGCAGTATTTT | CASSGLLGGEDTQYF
TRBD1 | NA | TRBJ1-5 | TRBV6-1 | TGTGCCAGCAGTAAGACAGGGGGTGGCAATCAGCCCCAGCATTTT | CASSKTGGGNQPQHF
NA | NA | TRBJ2-5 | TRBV2 | TGTGCCAGCAGAGAAGAAGGGGAGACCCAGTACTTC | CASREEGETQYF
NA | few | TRBJ2-1 | TRBV10-2 | TGCGCCAGCAGTGAGTCGAAAGTCTTCTTTAGCTCCTACAATGAGCAGTTCTTC | CASSESKVFFSSYNEQFF
NA | many | TRBJ1-1 | TRBV19 | TGTGCCAGTAGTATCGCGGCTCTGAACACTGAAGCTTTCTTT | CASSIAALNTEAFF
NA | few | TRBJ2-7 | TRBV6-5 | TGTGCCAGCAGTTACTCCCCGGGCCCCTCCTACGAGCAGTACTTC | CASSYSPGPSYEQYF
TRBD1 | NA | TRBJ2-2 | TRBV15 | TGTGCCACCAGCAGCCTTCTCCGGGACAGAGACTGCAGGCGGGAGCTGTTTTTT | CATSSLLRDRDCRRELFF
NA | few | TRBJ2-7 | TRBV7-2 | TGTGCCAGCAGCTTGGACCCCTGGAGAGGGTACTCCTACGAGCAGTACTTC | CASSLDPWRGYSYEQYF
TRBD1 | many | TRBJ1-5 | TRBV2 | TGTGCCAGCAGTGAAGTACAGGGGGCAATGGGGCCCCAGCATTTT | CASSEVQGAMGPQHF
TRBD2 | NA | TRBJ2-1 | TRBV7-9 | TGTGCCAGCAGTTTTAGCGGGGGCAATGAGCAGTTCTTC | CASSFSGGNEQFF
NA | once | TRBJ2-5 | TRBV7-6 | TGTGCCAGCAGCTTAGTCCCGACCGTGCAAGAGACCCAGTACTTC | CASSLVPTVQETQYF
TRBD2 | NA | TRBJ2-1 | TRBV11-2 | TGTGCCAGCAGTAAAAGGGCTAGCGGGAGGTACAATGAGCAGTTCTTC | CASSKRASGRYNEQFF
NA | NA | TRBJ2-1 | TRBV6-2/TRBV6-3 | TGTGCCAGCAGAGCCCGGTTTTCGGTAGCGGCCTACAATGAGCAGTTCTTC | CASRARFSVAAYNEQFF
TRBD1 | NA | TRBJ1-1 | TRBV12-5 | TGTGCTAGTGGTTTCGCCCGCGGACAGGGCATGATGAACACTGAAGCTTTCTTT | CASGFARGQGMMNTEAFF